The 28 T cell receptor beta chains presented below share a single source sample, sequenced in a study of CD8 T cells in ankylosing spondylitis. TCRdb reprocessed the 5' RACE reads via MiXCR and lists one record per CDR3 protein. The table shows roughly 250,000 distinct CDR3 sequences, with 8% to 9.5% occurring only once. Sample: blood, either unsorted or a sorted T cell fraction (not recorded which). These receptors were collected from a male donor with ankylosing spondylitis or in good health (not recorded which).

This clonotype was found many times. CDR3 bases: TGCAGTGCCCCAGGACAGGGCCAGCATCAGCCCCAGCATTTT. This encodes CSAPGQGQHQPQHF. This sequence joins TRBV20-1 and TRBJ1-5, with 8 bases matching TRBD1. The CDR3 extends over 14 amino acids. The J segment lost 5 bases and the V segment lost 6 bases, leaving 9 bases of the junction unmatched. Germline lookup yields CDR1 DFQATT and CDR2 SNEGSKA (reference sequence).

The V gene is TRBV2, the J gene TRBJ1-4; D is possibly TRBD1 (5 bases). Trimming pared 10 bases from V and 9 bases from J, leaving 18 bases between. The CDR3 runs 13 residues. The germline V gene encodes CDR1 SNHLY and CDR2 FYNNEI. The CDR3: CATQAVEGQKLFF. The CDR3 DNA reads TGTGCCACCCAGGCGGTAGAGGGGCAAAAACTGTTTTTT.

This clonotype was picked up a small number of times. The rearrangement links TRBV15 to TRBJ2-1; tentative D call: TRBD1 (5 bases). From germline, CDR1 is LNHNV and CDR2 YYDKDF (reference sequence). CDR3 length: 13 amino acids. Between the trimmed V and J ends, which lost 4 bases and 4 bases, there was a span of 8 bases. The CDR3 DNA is TGTGCCACCAGCACGGACACTTACAATGAGCAGTTCTTC. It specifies CATSTDTYNEQFF.

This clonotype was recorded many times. The CDR3 here is CASSRHSLTQYF. CDR3 sequence (DNA): TGTGCCAGCAGTAGGCACTCACTTACGCAGTATTTT. This chain links TRBV12-3 or TRBV12-4 with TRBJ2-3; D is ambiguous. Trimming pared 5 bases from V and 8 bases from J, leaving 11 bases between. The CDR3 extends over 12 amino acids.

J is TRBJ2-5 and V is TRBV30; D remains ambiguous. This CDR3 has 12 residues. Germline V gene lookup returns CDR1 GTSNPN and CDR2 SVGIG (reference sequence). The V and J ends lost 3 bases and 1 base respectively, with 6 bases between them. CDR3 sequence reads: CAWSLGQETQYF. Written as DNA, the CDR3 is TGTGCCTGGAGCCTCGGCCAAGAGACCCAGTACTTC.

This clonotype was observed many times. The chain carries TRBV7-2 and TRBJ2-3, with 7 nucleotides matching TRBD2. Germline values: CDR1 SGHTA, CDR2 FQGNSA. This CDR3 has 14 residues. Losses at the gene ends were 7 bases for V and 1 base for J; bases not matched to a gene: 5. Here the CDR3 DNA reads TGTGCCAGCATCCAGAGCGGGGGCACAGATACGCAGTATTTT. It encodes CASIQSGGTDTQYF.

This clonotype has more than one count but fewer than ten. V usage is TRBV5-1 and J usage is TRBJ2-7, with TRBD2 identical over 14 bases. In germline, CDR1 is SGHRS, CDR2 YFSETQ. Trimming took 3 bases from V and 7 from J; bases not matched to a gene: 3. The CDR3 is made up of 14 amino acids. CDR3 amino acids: CASSSGTSGSEQYF. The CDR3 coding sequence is TGCGCCAGCAGCTCGGGGACTAGCGGGAGTGAGCAGTACTTC.

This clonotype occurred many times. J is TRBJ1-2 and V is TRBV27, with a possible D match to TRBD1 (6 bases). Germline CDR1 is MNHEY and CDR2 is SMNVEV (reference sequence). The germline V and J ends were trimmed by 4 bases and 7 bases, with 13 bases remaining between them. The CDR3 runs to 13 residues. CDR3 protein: CASSYTGSSGYTF. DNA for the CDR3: TGTGCCAGCAGTTATACAGGGTCGAGTGGCTACACCTTC.

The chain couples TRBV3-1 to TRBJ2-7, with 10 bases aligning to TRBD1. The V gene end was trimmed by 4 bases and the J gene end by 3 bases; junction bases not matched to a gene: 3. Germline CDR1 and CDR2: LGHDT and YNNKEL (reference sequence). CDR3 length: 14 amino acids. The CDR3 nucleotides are TGTGCCAGCAGCCGGACAGGGGGTATCTACGAGCAGTACTTC. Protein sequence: CASSRTGGIYEQYF.

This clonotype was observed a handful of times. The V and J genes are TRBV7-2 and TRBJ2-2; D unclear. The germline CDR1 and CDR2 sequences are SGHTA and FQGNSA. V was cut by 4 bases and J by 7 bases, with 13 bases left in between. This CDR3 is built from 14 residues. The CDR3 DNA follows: TGTGCCAGCAGCTCCGGAGCTGGGTACGGGGAGCTGTTTTTT. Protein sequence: CASSSGAGYGELFF. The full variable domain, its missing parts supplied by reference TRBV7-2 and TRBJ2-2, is GAGVSQSPSNKVTEKGKDVELRCDPISGHTALYWYRQSLGQGLEFLIYFQGNSAPDKSGLPSDRFSAERTGGSVSTLTIQRTQQEDSAVYLCASSSGAGYGELFFGEGSRLTVL.

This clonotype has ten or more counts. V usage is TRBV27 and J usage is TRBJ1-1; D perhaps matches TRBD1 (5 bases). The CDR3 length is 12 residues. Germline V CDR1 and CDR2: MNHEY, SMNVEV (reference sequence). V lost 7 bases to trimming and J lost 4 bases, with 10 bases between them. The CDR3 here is CASKTGGTEAFF. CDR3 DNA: TGTGCCAGCAAAACGGGGGGCACTGAAGCTTTCTTT.

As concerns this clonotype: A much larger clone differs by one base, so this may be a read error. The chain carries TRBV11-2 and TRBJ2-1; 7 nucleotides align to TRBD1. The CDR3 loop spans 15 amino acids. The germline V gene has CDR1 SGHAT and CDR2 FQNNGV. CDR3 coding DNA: TGTGACAGCAGCTTTCCGGGACAGTTTGACAATGAGCAGTTCTTC. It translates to CDSSFPGQFDNEQFF.

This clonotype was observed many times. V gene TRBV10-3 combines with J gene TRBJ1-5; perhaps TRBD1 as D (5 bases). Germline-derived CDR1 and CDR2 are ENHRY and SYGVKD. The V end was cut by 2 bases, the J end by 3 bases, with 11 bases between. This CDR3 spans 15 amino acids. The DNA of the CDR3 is TGTGCCATCAGTGAGGTGCAGGGTGACAATCAGCCCCAGCATTTT. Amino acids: CAISEVQGDNQPQHF.

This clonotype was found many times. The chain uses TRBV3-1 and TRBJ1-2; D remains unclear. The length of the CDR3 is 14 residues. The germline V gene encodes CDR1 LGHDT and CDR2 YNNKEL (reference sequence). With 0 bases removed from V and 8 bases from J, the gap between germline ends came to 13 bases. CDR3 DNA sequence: TGTGCCAGCAGCCAAGAAGCCTCCCGGCAAGGCTACACCTTC. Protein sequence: CASSQEASRQGYTF. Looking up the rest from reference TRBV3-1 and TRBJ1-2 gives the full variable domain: DTAVSQTPKYLVTQMGNDKSIKCEQNLGHDTMYWYKQDSKKFLKIMFSYNNKELIINETVPNRFSPKSPDKAHLNLHINSLELGDSAVYFCASSQEASRQGYTFGSGTRLTVV.

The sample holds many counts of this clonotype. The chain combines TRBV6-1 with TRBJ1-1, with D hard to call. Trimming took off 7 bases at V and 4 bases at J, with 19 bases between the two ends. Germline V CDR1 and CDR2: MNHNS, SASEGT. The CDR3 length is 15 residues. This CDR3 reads CASNPGEAGITEAFF. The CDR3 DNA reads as TGTGCCAGCAACCCCGGGGAGGCAGGAATCACTGAAGCTTTCTTT.

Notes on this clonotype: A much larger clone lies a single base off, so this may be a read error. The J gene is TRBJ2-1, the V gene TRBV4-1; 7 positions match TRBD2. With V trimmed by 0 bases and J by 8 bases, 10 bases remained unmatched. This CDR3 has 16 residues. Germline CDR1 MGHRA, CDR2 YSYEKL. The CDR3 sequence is CASSQEVASGQDEQFF. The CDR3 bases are TGCGCCAGCAGCCAAGAAGTAGCTAGCGGCCAAGATGAGCAGTTCTTC.

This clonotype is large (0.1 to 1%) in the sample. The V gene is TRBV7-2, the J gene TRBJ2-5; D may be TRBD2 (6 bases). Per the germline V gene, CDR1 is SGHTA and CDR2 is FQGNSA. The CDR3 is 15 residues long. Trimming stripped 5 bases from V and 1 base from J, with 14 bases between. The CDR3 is CASSLQLARQETQYF. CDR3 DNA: TGTGCCAGCAGCCTCCAACTAGCCCGCCAAGAGACCCAGTACTTC.

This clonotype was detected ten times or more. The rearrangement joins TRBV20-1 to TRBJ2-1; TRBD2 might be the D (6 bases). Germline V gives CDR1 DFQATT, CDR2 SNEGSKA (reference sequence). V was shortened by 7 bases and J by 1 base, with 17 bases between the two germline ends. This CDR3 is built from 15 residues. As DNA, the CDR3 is TGCAGTGTTTCCCCGGGACTCCCTTCCTACAATGAGCAGTTCTTC. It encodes CSVSPGLPSYNEQFF.

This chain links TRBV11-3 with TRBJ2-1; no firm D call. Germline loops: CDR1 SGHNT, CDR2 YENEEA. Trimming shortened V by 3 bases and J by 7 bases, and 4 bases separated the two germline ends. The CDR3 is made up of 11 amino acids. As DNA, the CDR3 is TGTGCCAGCAGCTTGTCAAATGAGCAGTTCTTC. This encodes CASSLSNEQFF.

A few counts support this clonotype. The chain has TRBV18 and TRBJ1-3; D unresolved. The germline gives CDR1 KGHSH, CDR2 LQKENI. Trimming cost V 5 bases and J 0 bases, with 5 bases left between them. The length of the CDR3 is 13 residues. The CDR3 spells CASSVDSGNTIYF. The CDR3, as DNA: TGTGCCAGCTCAGTGGACTCTGGAAACACCATATATTTT. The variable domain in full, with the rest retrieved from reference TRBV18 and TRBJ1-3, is NAGVMQNPRHLVRRRGQEARLRCSPMKGHSHVYWYRQLPEEGLKFMVYLQKENIIDESGMPKERFSAEFPKEGPSILRIQQVVRGDSAAYFCASSVDSGNTIYFGEGSWLTVV.

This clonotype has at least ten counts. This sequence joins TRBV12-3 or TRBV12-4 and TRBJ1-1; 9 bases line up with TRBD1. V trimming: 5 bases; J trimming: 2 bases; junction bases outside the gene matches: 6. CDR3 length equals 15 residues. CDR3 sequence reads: CASSASGQGNTEAFF. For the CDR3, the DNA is TGTGCCAGCAGTGCCTCGGGACAGGGAAACACTGAAGCTTTCTTT.

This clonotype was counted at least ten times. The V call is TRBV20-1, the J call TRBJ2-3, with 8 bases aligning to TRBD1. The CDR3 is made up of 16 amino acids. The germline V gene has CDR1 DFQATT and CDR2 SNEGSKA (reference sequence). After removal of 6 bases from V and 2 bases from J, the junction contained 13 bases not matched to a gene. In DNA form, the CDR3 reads TGCAGTGCCAGGACCTCGACAGGGGTCCTCACAGATACGCAGTATTTT. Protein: CSARTSTGVLTDTQYF.

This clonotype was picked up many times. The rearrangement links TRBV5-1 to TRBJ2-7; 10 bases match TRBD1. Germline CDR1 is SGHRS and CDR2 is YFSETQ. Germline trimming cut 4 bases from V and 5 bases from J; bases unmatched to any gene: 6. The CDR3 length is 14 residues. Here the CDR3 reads CASSHGTGVDEQYF. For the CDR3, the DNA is TGCGCCAGCAGCCACGGGACAGGGGTGGACGAGCAGTACTTC.

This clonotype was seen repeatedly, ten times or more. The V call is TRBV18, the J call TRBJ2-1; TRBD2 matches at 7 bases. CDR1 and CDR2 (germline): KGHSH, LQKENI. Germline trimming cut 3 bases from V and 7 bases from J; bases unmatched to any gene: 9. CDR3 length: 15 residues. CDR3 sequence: CASSPREGGVNEQFF. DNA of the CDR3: TGTGCCAGCTCACCGAGGGAGGGCGGGGTAAATGAGCAGTTCTTC.

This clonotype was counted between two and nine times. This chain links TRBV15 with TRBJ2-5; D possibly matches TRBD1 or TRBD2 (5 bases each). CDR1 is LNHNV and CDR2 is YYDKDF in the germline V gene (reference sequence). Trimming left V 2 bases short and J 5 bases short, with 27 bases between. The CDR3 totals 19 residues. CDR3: CATSRLSRGRLFDRETQYF. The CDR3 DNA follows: TGTGCCACCAGCAGACTCTCTAGGGGACGACTTTTCGACCGGGAGACCCAGTACTTC.

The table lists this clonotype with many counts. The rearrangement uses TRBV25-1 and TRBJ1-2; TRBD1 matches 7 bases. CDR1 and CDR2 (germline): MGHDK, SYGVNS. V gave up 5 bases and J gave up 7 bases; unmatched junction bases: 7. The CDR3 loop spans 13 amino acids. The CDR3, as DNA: TGTGCCAGCAGTCGAGGGGGCGTGGGTGGCTACACCTTC. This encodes CASSRGGVGGYTF.

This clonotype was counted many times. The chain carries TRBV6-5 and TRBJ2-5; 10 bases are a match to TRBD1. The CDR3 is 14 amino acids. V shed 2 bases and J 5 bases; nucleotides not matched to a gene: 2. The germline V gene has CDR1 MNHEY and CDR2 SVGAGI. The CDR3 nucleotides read TGTGCCAGCAGTTACGTGGGACAGGGGGAGACCCAGTACTTC. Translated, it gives CASSYVGQGETQYF.

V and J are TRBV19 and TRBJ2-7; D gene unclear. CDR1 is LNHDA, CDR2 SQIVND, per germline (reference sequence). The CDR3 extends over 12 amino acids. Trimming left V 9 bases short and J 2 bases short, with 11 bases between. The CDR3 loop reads CASPEATYEQYF. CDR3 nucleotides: TGTGCCAGCCCAGAAGCGACCTACGAGCAGTACTTC.